This TCR beta chain was identified during a study of T cell repertoires in cytomegalovirus infection. TCRdb fed the reads into MiXCR, producing one record per CDR3 protein. Of about 150,000 distinct CDR3 sequences in the sample, roughly a quarter were seen once. CDR3 length: 16 amino acids. Per the germline V gene, CDR1 is MDHEN and CDR2 is SYDVKM. V dropped 6 bases and J dropped 4 bases, with 19 bases sitting between them. This clonotype has a count of ten or more. The chain joins TRBV28 to TRBJ1-5, with D possibly matching TRBD1 (5 bases). The sequenced material came from PBMCs. The receptor was isolated from a human donor in good health (CMV status not recorded). Some clones in this sample may be carry-over from other donors' samples. CDR3 in DNA: TGTGCCAGCAGCCGCGGACAAGCCCGTGTTAATCAGCCCCAGCATTTT. Translation gives CASSRGQARVNQPQHF.